This record concerns one TCR beta chain sequence. Its antigen remains unidentified. The data were obtained in a study of T-cell memory formation after mild COVID-19. Findings and limits, study-wide: Researchers report contracting CD4+ clones mostly in CM and EM, with CD8+ clones in EMRA.

The germline gives CDR1 SEHNR, CDR2 FQNEAQ (reference sequence). This CDR3 has 14 amino acids. TCRdb redid the calling of the 5' RACE reads with MiXCR, one entry per CDR3 protein. This sample carries 150,000 to 200,000 distinct CDR3 sequences, over 20% of them seen once, and the ten largest clones take about 23%. This clonotype was obtained from an adult woman who had mild COVID-19 (a few samples of this study predate the infection). Cell type and time point are not known. V gene TRBV7-9 combines with J gene TRBJ1-5; D might be TRBD1 (5 bases). The specimen sequenced was PBMCs or a T cell subset sorted from them (not recorded which). The CDR3 protein is CAVGGELSNQPQHF. CDR3 nucleotide sequence: TGTGCGGTCGGGGGGGAACTTAGCAATCAGCCCCAGCATTTT.